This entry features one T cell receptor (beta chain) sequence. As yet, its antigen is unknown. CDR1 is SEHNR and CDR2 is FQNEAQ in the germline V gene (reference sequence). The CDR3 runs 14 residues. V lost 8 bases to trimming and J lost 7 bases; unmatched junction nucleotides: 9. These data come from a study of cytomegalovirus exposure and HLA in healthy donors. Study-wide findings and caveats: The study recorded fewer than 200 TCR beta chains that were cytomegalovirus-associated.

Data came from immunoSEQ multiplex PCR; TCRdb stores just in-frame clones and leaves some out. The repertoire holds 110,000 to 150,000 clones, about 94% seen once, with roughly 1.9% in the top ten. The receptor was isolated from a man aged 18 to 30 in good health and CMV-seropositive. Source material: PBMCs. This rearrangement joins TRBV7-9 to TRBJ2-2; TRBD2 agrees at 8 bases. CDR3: CASLEREHGGELFF. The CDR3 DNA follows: TGTGCCAGCCTCGAGCGGGAGCATGGCGGGGAGCTGTTTTTT.